The entry below describes one T cell receptor beta chain. What antigen it recognizes has not been identified. No much larger clone exists at a distance of one base, and base qualities are not known. This record belongs to a study of healthy donors' naive CD4 and CD8 T cells (dated by TCRdb to 2014 to 2015). With respect to the entire study: Donors were selected to cover three age groups (20-25, 40-50 and 60-70 years, roughly 6 each), with a mean age of roughly 45, and half of the donors were female. For TCR alpha, a new primer set was designed to cover all functional IMGT alpha gene variants, and all other steps followed the beta-chain workflow. The peripheral blood mononuclear cells came from under 20 individuals who were healthy and unrelated. The study sequenced rearranged TCR alpha and beta chains from naive CD4+ and CD8+ T cells to test how TCR variation relates to lineage commitment. The donors were HLA-typed by sequencing at HLA-A, -B, -C, -DRB1, -DQB1 and -DPB1, using the SBTexcellerator protocol, an ABI3130xl analyzer and SBTengine software. Broader findings and caveats from the paper: Bias between naive CD4+ and CD8+ cells was reportedly observed for most V and J gene segments, consistently across donors and independently of HLA genotype. In both chains, CD4+ lineage was linked to a positively charged CDR3, whereas CD8+ lineage was linked to a negatively charged CDR3. The study did not directly address whether homeostatic proliferation of naive T cells might have biased the repertoire. Because the alpha and beta chains were sequenced in bulk, pairing them was not possible, and so effects of the combined chains went unevaluated. Taken together, V genes, J genes and CDR3 charge appeared to account for around 13% of the variance in CD4/CD8 propensity, mostly acting in an additive way.

Per the germline V gene (reference sequence), LNHDA is the CDR1 and SQIVND is the CDR2. Reading from cysteine to phenylalanine, the CDR3 counts 15 amino acids. Only CDR3 DNA is held: 45 bases, read in frame from base 1. V ends up 3 bases short and J 4 bases short, with an unmatched junction base count of 2. Sequencer: 454 GS FLX Titanium. A previously published linear amplification protocol was used to build TCR libraries from roughly 500 ng of total RNA. The sequencing itself ran on the Roche/454 Genome Sequencer using Titanium chemistry. The authors' pipeline ran thus. Roughly 83,000 rearranged TCR alpha transcripts were sequenced from a few of the healthy donors. Duplicate transcripts were removed, and each unique TCR clonotype was defined by its CDR3 junction following IMGT nomenclature. Logistic regression in R 2.13.0 modeled CD4 versus CD8 status as a function of V and J genes, with adjustment for donor effects and Bonferroni correction for multiple testing. The public reads were reanalyzed by TCRdb: fastp trimming at Q25, MiXCR alignment, in-frame beta chains only. A single entry per CDR3 protein holds the most common genes and DNA from its merged rows. TCRdb's processing, not the authors', yielded these V and J calls. The sample has 180,000 or so distinct CDR3 sequences on record, around three quarters of them singletons. The ten largest clones capture around 2% of the sample.

Cells with a CD4+CD8-CD45RO-CD45RA+ profile were isolated by FACS and defined as naive CD4+ T cells, and those with a CD8+CD4-CD45RA+CD27bright profile were defined as naive CD8+ T cells. Antibodies against CD4 (RPA-T4), CD8 (SK1), CD27 (O323), CD45RA (HI100) and CD45RO (UCHL1) were used for sorting. In this chain, TRBV19 is recombined with TRBJ2-1, with 11 bases matching TRBD2. The TCR sequence derives from a pool of human donors in good health; the sample pools cells from several healthy donors. Material: naive CD4+ and CD8+ T cells sorted from blood, pooled from several donors. The cell subset or site tag for this specimen amounts to: FACS-sorted naive CD4+ (CD45RO-CD45RA+) and naive CD8+ (CD45RA+CD27bright) T cells. The CDR3 region: CASSIGLAGYNEQFF. The DNA sequence is TGTGCCAGTAGTATCGGACTAGCGGGTTACAATGAGCAGTTCTTC.